The sequence of this T cell receptor (beta chain) was determined in a study of STAT5B mutations in CD4+ large granular lymphocyte leukemia. Study results and limitations: No patients shared main leukemic clonotypes, though less than 30% appeared at low frequency elsewhere.

TCRdb's table, derived via immunoSEQ multiplex PCR, lists solely in-frame clones and lacks some. The sample consists of around 47,000 clones, 80% to 85% of them appearing once. V was clipped by 1 base and J by 7 bases, with 11 bases between them. Germline V CDR1 and CDR2: MGHRA, YSYEKL. The CDR3 contains 14 residues. On this clone: Antigen: not known.

The sequence was obtained from a human donor in good health. This chain links TRBV4-1 with TRBJ1-5; D gene unclear. The sample was CD4+ T cells from blood buffy coats. CDR3: CASSQGYGYQPQHF. The CDR3 region has the DNA TGCGCCAGCAGCCAAGGTTATGGGTACCAGCCCCAGCATTTT.